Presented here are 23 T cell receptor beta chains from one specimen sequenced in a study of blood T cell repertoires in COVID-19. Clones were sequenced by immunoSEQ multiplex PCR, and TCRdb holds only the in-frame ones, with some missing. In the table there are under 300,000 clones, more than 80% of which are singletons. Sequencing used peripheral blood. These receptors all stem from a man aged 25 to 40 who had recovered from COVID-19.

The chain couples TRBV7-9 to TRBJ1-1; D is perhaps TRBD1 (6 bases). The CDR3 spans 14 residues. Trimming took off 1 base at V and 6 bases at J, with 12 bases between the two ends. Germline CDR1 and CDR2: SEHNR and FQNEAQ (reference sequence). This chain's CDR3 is CASSLVNRAPEAFF. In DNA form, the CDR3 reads TGTGCCAGCAGCTTAGTCAACAGGGCGCCTGAAGCTTTCTTT.

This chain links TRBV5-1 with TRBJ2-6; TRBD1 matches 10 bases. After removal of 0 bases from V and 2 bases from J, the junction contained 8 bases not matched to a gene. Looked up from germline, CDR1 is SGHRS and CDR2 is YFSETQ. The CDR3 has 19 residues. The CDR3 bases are TGCGCCAGCAGCTTGGGGACAGGGGGGACCTTGGCTGGGGCCAACGTCCTGACTTTC. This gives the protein CASSLGTGGTLAGANVLTF.

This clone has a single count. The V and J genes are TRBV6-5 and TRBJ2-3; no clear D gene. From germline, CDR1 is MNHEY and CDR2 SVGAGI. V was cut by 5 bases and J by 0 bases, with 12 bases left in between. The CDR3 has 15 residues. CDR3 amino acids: CASSKTATSTDTQYF. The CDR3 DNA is TGTGCCAGCAGTAAAACAGCTACTAGCACAGATACGCAGTATTTT.

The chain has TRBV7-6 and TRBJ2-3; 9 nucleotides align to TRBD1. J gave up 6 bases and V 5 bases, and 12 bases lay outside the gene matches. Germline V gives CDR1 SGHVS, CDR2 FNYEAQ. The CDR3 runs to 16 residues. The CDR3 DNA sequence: TGTGCCAGCAGCGCCCAACAGGGGGCCCTGAGGGATACGCAGTATTTT. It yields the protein CASSAQQGALRDTQYF.

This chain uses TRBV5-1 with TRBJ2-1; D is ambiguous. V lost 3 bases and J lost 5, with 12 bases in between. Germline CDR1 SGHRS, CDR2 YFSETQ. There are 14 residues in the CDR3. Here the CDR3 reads CASSSDTADNEQFF. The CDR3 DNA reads TGCGCCAGCAGCTCAGACACGGCCGACAATGAGCAGTTCTTC.

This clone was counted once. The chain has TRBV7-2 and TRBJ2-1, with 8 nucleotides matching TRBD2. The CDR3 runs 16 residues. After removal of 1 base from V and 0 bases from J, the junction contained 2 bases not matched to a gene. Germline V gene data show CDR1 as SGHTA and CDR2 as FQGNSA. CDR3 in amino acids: CASSLGGTSSYNEQFF. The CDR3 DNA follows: TGTGCCAGCAGCTTAGGGGGGACTAGCTCCTACAATGAGCAGTTCTTC.

The CDR3 is CASSWASSYEQYF. The CDR3 coding sequence is TGTGCCAGCAGTTGGGCCAGCTCCTACGAGCAGTACTTC. This chain connects TRBV12-3 or TRBV12-4 to TRBJ2-7; D ambiguous. The CDR3 is 13 residues long. Trimming took 4 bases from V and 0 from J, leaving 7 bases between them.

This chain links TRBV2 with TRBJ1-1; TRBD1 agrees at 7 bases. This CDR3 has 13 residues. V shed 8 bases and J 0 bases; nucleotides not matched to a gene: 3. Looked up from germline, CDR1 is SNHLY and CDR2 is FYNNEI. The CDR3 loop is CASEGQLNTEAFF. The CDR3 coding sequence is TGTGCCAGCGAGGGACAGCTGAACACTGAAGCTTTCTTT.

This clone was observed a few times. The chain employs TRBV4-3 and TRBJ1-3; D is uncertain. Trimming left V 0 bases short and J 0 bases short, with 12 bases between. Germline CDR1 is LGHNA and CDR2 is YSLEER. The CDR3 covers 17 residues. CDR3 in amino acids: CASSQEGRSSSGNTIYF. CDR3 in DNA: TGCGCCAGCAGCCAAGAAGGGAGGAGCAGCTCTGGAAACACCATATATTTT.

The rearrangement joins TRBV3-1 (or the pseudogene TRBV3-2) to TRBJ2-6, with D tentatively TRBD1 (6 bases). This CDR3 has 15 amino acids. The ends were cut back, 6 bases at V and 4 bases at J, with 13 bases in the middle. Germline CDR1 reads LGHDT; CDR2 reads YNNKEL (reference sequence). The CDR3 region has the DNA TGTGCCAGCAGTCGTTACAGGGCCGGGGCCAACGTCCTGACTTTC. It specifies CASSRYRAGANVLTF.

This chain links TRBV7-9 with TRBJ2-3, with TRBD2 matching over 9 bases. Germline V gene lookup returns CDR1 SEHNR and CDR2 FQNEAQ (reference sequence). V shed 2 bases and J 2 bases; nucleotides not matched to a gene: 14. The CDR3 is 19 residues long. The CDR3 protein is CASSLPRRGGAFYTDTQYF. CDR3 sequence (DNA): TGTGCCAGCAGCTTACCCCGACGCGGGGGGGCTTTTTACACAGATACGCAGTATTTT.

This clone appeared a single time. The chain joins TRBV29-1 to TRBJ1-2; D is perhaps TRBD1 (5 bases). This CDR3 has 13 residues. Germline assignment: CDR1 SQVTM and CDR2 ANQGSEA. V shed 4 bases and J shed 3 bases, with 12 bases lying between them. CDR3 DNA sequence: TGCAGCGTTGGGGGACTGAGGGACTATGGCTACACCTTC. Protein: CSVGGLRDYGYTF.

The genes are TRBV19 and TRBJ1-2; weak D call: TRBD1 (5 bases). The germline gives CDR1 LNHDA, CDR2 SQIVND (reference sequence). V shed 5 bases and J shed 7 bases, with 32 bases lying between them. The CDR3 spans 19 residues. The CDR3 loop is CASSAPPYRNYLPDRGYTF. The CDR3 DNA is TGTGCCAGTAGTGCCCCTCCCTACAGGAATTACCTCCCCGATCGTGGCTACACCTTC.

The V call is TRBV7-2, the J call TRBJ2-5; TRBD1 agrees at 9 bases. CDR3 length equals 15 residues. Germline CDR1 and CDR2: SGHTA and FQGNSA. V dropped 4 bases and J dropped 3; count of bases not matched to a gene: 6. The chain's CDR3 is CASSSAGTGKETQYF. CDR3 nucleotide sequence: TGTGCCAGCAGCTCCGCCGGGACAGGGAAAGAGACCCAGTACTTC.

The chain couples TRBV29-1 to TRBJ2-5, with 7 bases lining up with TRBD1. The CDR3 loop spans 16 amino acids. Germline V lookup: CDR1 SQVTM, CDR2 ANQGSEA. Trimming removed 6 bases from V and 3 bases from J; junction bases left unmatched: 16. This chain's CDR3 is CSVKSRDSGPKETQYF. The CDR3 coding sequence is TGCAGCGTAAAGAGTCGGGACAGCGGACCTAAAGAGACCCAGTACTTC.

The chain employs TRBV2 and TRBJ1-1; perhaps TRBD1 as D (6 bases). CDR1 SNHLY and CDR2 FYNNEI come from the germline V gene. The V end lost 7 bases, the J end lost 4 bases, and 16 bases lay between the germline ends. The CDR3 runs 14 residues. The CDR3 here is CASMGGGEGTEAFF. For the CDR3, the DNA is TGTGCCAGCATGGGGGGGGGCGAGGGCACTGAAGCTTTCTTT. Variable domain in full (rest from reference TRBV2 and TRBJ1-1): EPEVTQTPSHQVTQMGQEVILRCVPISNHLYFYWYRQILGQKVEFLVSFYNNEISEKSEIFDDQFSVERPDGSNFTLKIRSTKLEDSAMYFCASMGGGEGTEAFFGQGTRLTVV.

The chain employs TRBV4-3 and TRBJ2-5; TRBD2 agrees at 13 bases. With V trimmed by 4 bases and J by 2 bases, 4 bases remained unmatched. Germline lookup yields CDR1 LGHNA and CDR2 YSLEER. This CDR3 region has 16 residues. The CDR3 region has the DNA TGCGCCAGCAGCCTCCGGACTAGCGGGGGACAAGAGACCCAGTACTTC. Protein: CASSLRTSGGQETQYF.

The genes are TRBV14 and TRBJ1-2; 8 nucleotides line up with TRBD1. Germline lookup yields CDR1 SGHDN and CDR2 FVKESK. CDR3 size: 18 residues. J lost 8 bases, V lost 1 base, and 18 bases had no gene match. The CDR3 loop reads CASSQGRRKTGALAGYTF. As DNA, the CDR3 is TGTGCCAGCAGCCAAGGACGGCGAAAGACAGGGGCATTAGCGGGCTACACCTTC. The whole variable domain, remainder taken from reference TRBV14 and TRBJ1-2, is EAGVTQFPSHSVIEKGQTVTLRCDPISGHDNLYWYRRVMGKEIKFLLHFVKESKQDESGMPNNRFLAERTGGTYSTLKVQPAELEDSGVYFCASSQGRRKTGALAGYTFGSGTRLTVV.

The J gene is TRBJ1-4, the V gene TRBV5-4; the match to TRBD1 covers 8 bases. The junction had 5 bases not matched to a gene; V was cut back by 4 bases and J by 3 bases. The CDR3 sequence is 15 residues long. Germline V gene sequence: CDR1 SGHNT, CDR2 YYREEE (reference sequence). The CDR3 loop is CASSPTGAPNEKLFF. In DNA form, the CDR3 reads TGTGCCAGCAGCCCGACAGGGGCCCCTAATGAAAAACTGTTTTTT.

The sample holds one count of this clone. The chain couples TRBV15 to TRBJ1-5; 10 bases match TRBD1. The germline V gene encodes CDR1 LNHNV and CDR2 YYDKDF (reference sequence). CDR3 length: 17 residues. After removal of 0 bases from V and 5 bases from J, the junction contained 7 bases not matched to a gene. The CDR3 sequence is CATSRDRPTGGYQPQHF. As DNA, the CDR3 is TGTGCCACCAGCAGAGATCGTCCGACAGGGGGCTATCAGCCCCAGCATTTT.

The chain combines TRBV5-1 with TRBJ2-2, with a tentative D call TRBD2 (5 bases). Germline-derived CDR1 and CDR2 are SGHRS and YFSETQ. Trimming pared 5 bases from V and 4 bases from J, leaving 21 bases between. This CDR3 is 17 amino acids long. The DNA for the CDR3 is TGCGCCAGCAGTACCCGGGAACCAAGACCGGGCACCGGGGAGCTGTTTTTT. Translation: CASSTREPRPGTGELFF. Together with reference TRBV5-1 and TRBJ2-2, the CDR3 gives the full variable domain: KAGVTQTPRYLIKTRGQQVTLSCSPISGHRSVSWYQQTPGQGLQFLFEYFSETQRNKGNFPGRFSGRQFSNSRSEMNVSTLELGDSALYLCASSTREPRPGTGELFFGEGSRLTVL.

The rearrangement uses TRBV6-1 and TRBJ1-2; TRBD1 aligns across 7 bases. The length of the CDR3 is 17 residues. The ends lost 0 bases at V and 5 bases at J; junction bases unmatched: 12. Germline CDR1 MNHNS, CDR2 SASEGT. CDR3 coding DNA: TGTGCCAGCAGTGAAGCGCGAACAGGGGAATGGAGGTATGGCTACACCTTC. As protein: CASSEARTGEWRYGYTF.

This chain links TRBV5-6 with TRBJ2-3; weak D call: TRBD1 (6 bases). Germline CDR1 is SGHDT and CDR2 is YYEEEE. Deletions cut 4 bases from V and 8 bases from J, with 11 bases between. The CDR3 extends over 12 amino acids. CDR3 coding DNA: TGTGCCAGCAGCCAAGAGGGGGTTACGCAGTATTTT. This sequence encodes CASSQEGVTQYF.